This T cell receptor beta chain was documented in a study of monozygotic twins with inflammatory bowel disease. The CDR3 is 15 residues long. One entry per CDR3 protein, without DNA, is what TCRdb gives after re-calling the 5' RACE reads. This table holds approximately 300,000 distinct CDR3 sequences. The TCR was taken from a human donor with ulcerative colitis or Crohn's disease, or a healthy co-twin of an affected twin (not recorded which). This chain links TRBV12-3 or TRBV12-4 with TRBJ2-1; TCRdb picks TRBD1, but there is no DNA to check that call. The sequencing input was blood. CDR3 residues: CASSFGGGGQYEQFF.